The 8 T cell receptor beta chains given below trace back to one sample, sequenced in a study of CD8 T cells in ankylosing spondylitis. From the 5' RACE reads, TCRdb called clonotypes with MiXCR, one entry per CDR3 protein. The table includes more than 400,000 distinct CDR3 sequences, roughly 5% detected once. Broader study findings: A TCR beta motif of eight highly homologous variants appeared characteristic of ankylosing spondylitis blood.

No antigen has been assigned to these receptors. Sequenced input: blood, either unsorted or a sorted T cell fraction (not recorded which). These receptors were taken from a male donor with ankylosing spondylitis.

The rearrangement links TRBV5-1 to TRBJ2-3; 9 positions match TRBD2. CDR3 length: 16 residues. Trimming at V came to 1 base and at J to 3 bases, leaving 6 bases not matched to a gene. Per the germline V gene, CDR1 is SGHRS and CDR2 is YFSETQ. CDR3 sequence reads: CASSLIAGGITDTQYF. As DNA, the CDR3 is TGCGCCAGCAGCTTGATCGCGGGGGGGATAACAGATACGCAGTATTTT.

At least ten counts were recorded for this clonotype. The V gene is TRBV20-1, the J gene TRBJ2-7; weak D call: TRBD2 (7 bases). The CDR3 length is 15 residues. With 1 base removed from V and 3 bases from J, the gap between germline ends came to 16 bases. CDR1 is DFQATT and CDR2 is SNEGSKA in the germline V gene (reference sequence). The CDR3 region has the DNA TGCAGTGCTAGAGGAGGGAGGGACACCTACTACGAGCAGTACTTC. It yields the protein CSARGGRDTYYEQYF.

This clonotype occurred many times. The chain recombines TRBV7-9 with TRBJ2-3, with a tentative D call TRBD1 (6 bases). In germline, CDR1 is SEHNR, CDR2 FQNEAQ (reference sequence). Trimming stripped 7 bases from V and 3 bases from J, with 11 bases between. The CDR3 is 13 residues long. This chain's CDR3 is CASKTGTTDTQYF. The CDR3 region has the DNA TGTGCCAGCAAAACAGGGACAACAGATACGCAGTATTTT. The variable domain in full, with the rest retrieved from reference TRBV7-9 and TRBJ2-3, is DTGVSQNPRHKITKRGQNVTFRCDPISEHNRLYWYRQTLGQGPEFLTYFQNEAQLEKSRLLSDRFSAERPKGSFSTLEIQRTEQGDSAMYLCASKTGTTDTQYFGPGTRLTVL.

As for this clonotype: A read error is possible here, since a much larger clone lies one base away. This chain joins TRBV12-3 or TRBV12-4 and TRBJ2-2, with no clear D. CDR3 size: 14 residues. The CDR3 bases are TGTGCCAGCAGTTTAATACCGAACACCGAGGAGCTGTTTTTT. Its translation: CASSLIPNTEELFF.

This clonotype was recorded only once. This may be a read error: a much more frequent sequence differs by one nucleotide. The CDR3 DNA is TGCAGCGGCGGACAGTGGGGGGCTGAAGCTTTCTTT. It encodes CSGGQWGAEAFF. This chain joins TRBV29-1 and TRBJ1-1; possibly TRBD1 for D (6 bases). V dropped 7 bases and J dropped 6 bases, with 15 bases sitting between them. Germline CDR1 reads SQVTM; CDR2 reads ANQGSEA. CDR3 length: 12 amino acids.

The chain joins TRBV7-9 to TRBJ2-4, with D perhaps matching TRBD2 (5 bases). V was clipped by 5 bases and J by 2 bases, with 13 bases between them. The CDR3 covers 15 residues. CDR1 and CDR2 from the germline V gene are SEHNR and FQNEAQ (reference sequence). For the CDR3, the DNA is TGTGCCAGCAGCCTCTCCCGGGAACCCAAAAACATTCAGTACTTC. Protein product: CASSLSREPKNIQYF.

This clonotype was detected many times. This chain uses TRBV11-1 with TRBJ2-7; perhaps TRBD1 as D (5 bases). This CDR3 has 14 amino acids. With 0 bases removed from V and 7 bases from J, the gap between germline ends came to 13 bases. Germline CDR1 reads SGHAT; CDR2 reads FQDESV (reference sequence). The CDR3 DNA reads as TGTGCCAGCAGCTTAGCCAACCTCAGGGTGGAGCAGTACTTC. As protein: CASSLANLRVEQYF.

Many counts were recorded for this clonotype. The chain couples TRBV28 to TRBJ2-3, with D uncertain. V was cut by 0 bases and J by 0 bases, with 10 bases left in between. The V gene's germline CDR1 is MDHEN and CDR2 SYDVKM. This CDR3 has 16 residues. The CDR3 region is CASSLWALLSTDTQYF. The CDR3 DNA follows: TGTGCCAGCAGTTTATGGGCCCTGCTTAGCACAGATACGCAGTATTTT.